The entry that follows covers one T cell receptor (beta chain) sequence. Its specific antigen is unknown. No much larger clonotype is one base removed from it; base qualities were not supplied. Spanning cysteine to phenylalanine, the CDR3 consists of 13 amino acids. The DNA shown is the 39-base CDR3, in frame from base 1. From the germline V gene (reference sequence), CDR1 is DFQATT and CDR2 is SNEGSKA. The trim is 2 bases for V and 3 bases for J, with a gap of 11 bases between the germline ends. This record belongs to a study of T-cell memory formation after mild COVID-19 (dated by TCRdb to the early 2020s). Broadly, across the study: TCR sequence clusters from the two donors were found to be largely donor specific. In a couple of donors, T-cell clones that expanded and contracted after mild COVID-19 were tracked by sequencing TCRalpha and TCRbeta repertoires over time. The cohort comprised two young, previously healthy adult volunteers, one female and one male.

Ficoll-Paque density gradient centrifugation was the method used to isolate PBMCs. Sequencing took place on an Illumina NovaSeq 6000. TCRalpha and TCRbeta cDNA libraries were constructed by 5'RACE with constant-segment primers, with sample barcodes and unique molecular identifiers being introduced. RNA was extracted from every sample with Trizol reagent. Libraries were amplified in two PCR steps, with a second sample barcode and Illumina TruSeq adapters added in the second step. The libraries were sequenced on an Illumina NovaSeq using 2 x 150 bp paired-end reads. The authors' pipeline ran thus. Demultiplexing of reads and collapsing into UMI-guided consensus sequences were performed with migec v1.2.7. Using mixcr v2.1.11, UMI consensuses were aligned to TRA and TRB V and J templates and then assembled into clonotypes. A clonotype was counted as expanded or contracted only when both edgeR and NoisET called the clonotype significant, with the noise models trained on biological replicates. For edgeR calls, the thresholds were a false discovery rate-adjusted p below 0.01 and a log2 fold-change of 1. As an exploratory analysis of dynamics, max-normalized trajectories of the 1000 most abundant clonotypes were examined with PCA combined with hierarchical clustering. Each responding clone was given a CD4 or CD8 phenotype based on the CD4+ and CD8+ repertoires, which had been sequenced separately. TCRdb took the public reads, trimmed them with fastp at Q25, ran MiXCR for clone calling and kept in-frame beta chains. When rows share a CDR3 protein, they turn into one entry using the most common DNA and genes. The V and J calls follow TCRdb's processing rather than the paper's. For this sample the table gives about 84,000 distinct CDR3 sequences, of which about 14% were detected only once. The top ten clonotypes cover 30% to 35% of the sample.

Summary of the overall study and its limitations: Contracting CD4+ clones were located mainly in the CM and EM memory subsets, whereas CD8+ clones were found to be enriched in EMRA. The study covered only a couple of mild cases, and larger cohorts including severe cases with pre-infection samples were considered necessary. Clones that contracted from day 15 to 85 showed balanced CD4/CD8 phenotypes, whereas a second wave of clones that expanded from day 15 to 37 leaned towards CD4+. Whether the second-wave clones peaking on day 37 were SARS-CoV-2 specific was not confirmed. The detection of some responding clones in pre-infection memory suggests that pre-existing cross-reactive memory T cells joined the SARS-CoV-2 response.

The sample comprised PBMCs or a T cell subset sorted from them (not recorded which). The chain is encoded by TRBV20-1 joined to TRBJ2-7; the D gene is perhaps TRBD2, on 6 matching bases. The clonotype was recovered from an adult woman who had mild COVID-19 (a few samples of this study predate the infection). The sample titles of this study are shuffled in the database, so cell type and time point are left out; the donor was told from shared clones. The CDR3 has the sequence CSARLAQYYEQYF. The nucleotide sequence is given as TGCAGTGCTAGACTAGCGCAGTACTACGAGCAGTACTTC.